Each of the 7 T cell receptor beta chains below was sequenced from the same sample in a study of blood T cell repertoires in COVID-19. Sequencing was performed with immunoSEQ multiplex PCR; in TCRdb, only in-frame clones are kept and a portion is missing. Here the sample spans around 70,000 clones, approximately 78% being singletons. Sequencing input: peripheral blood. The origin of the receptors is a woman aged 80 or older with active or convalescent COVID-19.

This chain links TRBV4-1 with TRBJ2-5; tentative D call: TRBD2 (5 bases). Germline CDR1 and CDR2: MGHRA and YSYEKL. The ends were cut back, 4 bases at V and 2 bases at J, with 23 bases in the middle. This CDR3 is 18 amino acids long. The CDR3 here is CASSLGIYLRSSQETQYF. The CDR3 bases are TGCGCCAGCAGCCTCGGGATTTACCTAAGGAGCAGTCAAGAGACCCAGTACTTC.

This clone turned up a few times. The V and J genes are TRBV19 and TRBJ2-3, with D perhaps TRBD1 (6 bases). Germline CDR1 and CDR2: LNHDA and SQIVND (reference sequence). V gave up 5 bases and J gave up 7 bases, with 13 bases separating them. CDR3 length equals 13 residues. DNA of the CDR3: TGTGCCAGTAGTCTGTACACAGGGAATACGCAGTATTTT. The encoded protein is CASSLYTGNTQYF.

The chain joins TRBV11-3 to TRBJ2-1; possibly TRBD1 for D (6 bases). There are 16 residues in the CDR3. V lost 5 bases and J lost 3, with 17 bases in between. Germline loops: CDR1 SGHNT, CDR2 YENEEA. As DNA, the CDR3 is TGTGCCAGCAGCGCCCGTTTGGGGGCCTTCTACAATGAGCAGTTCTTC. Amino acids: CASSARLGAFYNEQFF.

In its sample, this clone was seen once. V gene TRBV18 combines with J gene TRBJ2-1, with 7 bases aligning to TRBD1. Germline V gene lookup returns CDR1 KGHSH and CDR2 LQKENI. Trimming removed 1 base from V and 5 bases from J; junction bases left unmatched: 5. The CDR3 covers 15 residues. The CDR3 DNA reads as TGTGCCAGCTCACCACGTGAGGGGGCGAACAATGAGCAGTTCTTC. Translated, it gives CASSPREGANNEQFF.

This chain links TRBV6-2 or TRBV6-3 with TRBJ2-2; D perhaps matches TRBD2 (5 bases). This CDR3 contains 15 residues. Germline CDR1 MNHEY, CDR2 SVGEGT. The V and J ends lost 3 bases and 4 bases respectively, with 12 bases between them. CDR3 amino acids: CASSYWGAATGELFF. The CDR3 nucleotides read TGTGCCAGCAGTTATTGGGGAGCGGCCACCGGGGAGCTGTTTTTT.

The chain carries TRBV5-8 and TRBJ1-5; no firm D call. Looked up from germline, CDR1 is SGHTS and CDR2 is YDEGEE. Trimming cost V 5 bases and J 1 base, with 4 bases left between them. The CDR3 length is 12 residues. CDR3 residues: CASRSSNQPQHF. The CDR3 DNA reads TGTGCCAGCAGGTCAAGCAATCAGCCCCAGCATTTT.

The table lists this clone with a count of one. The V call is TRBV29-1, the J call TRBJ2-3; 7 bases line up with TRBD1. The CDR3 consists of 13 residues. The ends lost 8 bases at V and 2 bases at J; junction bases unmatched: 7. Germline lookup yields CDR1 SQVTM and CDR2 ANQGSEA. The CDR3 reads CSLRQGYTDTQYF. DNA for the CDR3: TGCAGCCTGCGACAGGGATACACAGATACGCAGTATTTT.